This T cell receptor (beta chain) comes out of a study of control samples from healthy donors and cancer patients. This table comes from immunoSEQ multiplex PCR, and its TCRdb copy is limited to in-frame clones, with some not included. Of 130,000 or so clones in the sample, about 89% were seen once. Trimming stripped 10 bases from V and 4 bases from J, with 13 bases between. Germline V gene data show CDR1 as MGHDK and CDR2 as SYGVNS. The CDR3 sequence is 12 residues long. This TCR came from a man younger than 35 in good health. The sequencing input was blood. The chain uses TRBV25-1 and TRBJ1-1, with D tentatively TRBD1 (5 bases). The CDR3 spells CATVSGGTEAFF. The DNA of the CDR3 is TGTGCCACCGTTAGTGGGGGCACTGAAGCTTTCTTT.